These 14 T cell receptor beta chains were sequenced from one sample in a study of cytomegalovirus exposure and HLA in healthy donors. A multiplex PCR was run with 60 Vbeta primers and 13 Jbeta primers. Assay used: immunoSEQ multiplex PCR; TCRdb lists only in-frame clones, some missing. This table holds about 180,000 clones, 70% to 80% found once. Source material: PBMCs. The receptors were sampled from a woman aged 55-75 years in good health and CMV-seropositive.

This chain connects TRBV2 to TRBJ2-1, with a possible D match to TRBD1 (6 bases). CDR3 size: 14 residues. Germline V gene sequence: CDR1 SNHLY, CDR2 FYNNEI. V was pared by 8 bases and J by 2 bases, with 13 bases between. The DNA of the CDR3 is TGTGCCAGCGCCGAGGGGGTCCCCTACAATGAGCAGTTCTTC. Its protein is CASAEGVPYNEQFF.

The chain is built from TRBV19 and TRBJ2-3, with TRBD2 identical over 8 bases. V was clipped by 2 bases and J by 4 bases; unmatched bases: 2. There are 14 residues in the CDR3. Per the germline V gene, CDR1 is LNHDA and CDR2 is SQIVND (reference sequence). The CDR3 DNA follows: TGTGCCAGTAGTATAAGCGGGAGCTCAGATACGCAGTATTTT. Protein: CASSISGSSDTQYF. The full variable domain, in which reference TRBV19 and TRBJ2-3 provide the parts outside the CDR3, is DGGITQSPKYLFRKEGQNVTLSCEQNLNHDAMYWYRQDPGQGLRLIYYSQIVNDFQKGDIAEGYSVSREKKESFPLTVTSAQKNPTAFYLCASSISGSSDTQYFGPGTRLTVL.

The CDR3 here is CASSVDLQGDTQYF. CDR3 DNA sequence: TGTGCCAGTAGTGTGGACTTACAGGGGGATACGCAGTATTTT. J is TRBJ2-3 and V is TRBV19, with 7 bases that match TRBD1. Germline V lookup: CDR1 LNHDA, CDR2 SQIVND (reference sequence). The CDR3 contains 14 residues. The V and J ends lost 5 bases and 6 bases, in that order; junction bases with no gene match: 8.

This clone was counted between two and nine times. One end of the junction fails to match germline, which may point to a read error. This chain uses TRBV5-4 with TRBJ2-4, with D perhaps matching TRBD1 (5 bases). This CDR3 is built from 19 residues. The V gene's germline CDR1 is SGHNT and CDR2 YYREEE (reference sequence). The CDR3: CASSGVLVTDDIAKNSQYF. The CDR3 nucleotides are TGTGCCAGCAGTGGGGTTTTAGTGACAGACGATATAGCCAAAAACAGTCAGTACTTC.

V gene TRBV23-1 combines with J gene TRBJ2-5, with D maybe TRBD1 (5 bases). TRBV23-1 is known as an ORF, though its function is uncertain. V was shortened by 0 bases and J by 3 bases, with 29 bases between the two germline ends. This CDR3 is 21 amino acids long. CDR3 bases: TGCGCCAGCAGTCAATCGAGTTATTGGAGTGGGGCCTTACGAAAAAAAGAGACCCAGTACTTC. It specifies CASSQSSYWSGALRKKETQYF.

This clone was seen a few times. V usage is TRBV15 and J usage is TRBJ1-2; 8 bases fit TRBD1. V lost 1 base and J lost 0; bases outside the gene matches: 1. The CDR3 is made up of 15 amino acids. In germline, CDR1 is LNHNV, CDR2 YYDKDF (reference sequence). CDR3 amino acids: CATSRGQGTNYGYTF. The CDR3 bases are TGTGCCACCAGCAGAGGACAGGGGACTAACTATGGCTACACCTTC.

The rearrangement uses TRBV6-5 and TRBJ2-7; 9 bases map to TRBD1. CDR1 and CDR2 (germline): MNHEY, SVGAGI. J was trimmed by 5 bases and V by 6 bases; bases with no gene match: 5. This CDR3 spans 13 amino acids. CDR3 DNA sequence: TGTGCCAGCAGCACGACAGGGGGAAACGAGCAGTACTTC. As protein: CASSTTGGNEQYF.

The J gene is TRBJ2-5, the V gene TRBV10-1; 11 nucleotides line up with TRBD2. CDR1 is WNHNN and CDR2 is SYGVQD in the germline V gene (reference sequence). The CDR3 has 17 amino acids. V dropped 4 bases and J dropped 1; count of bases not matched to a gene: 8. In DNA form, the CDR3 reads TGCGCCAGCAGTGGGGCCAACACTAGCGGGAGCCAAGAGACCCAGTACTTC. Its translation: CASSGANTSGSQETQYF.

This chain's CDR3 is CAGRTGELFF. The CDR3 DNA reads as TGCGCCGGGAGAACCGGGGAGCTGTTTTTT. J is TRBJ2-2 and V is TRBV4-3; D is possibly TRBD2 (5 bases). The CDR3 has 10 amino acids. Germline assignment: CDR1 LGHNA and CDR2 YSLEER. The V and J ends lost 11 bases and 5 bases respectively, with 6 bases between them.

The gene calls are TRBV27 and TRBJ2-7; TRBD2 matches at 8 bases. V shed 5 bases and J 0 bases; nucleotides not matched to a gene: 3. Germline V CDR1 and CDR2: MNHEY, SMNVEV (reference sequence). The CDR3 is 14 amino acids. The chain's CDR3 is CASSSSGASYEQYF. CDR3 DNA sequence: TGTGCCAGCAGTAGTAGCGGGGCCTCCTACGAGCAGTACTTC.

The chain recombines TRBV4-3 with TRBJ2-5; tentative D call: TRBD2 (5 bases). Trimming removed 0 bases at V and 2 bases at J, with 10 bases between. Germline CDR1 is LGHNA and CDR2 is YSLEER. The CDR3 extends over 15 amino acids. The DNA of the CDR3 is TGCGCCAGCAGCCAAGACCGGGGAGCGCAAGAGACCCAGTACTTC. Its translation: CASSQDRGAQETQYF.

The CDR3 sequence: CASSRGDSREQFF. Here the CDR3 DNA reads TGTGCCAGCAGCAGAGGGGACTCACGGGAGCAGTTCTTC. V gene TRBV7-3 combines with J gene TRBJ2-1, with a tentative D call TRBD2 (6 bases). With 5 bases removed from V and 10 bases from J, the gap between germline ends came to 15 bases. Per germline, CDR1 SGHTA and CDR2 FQGTGA. The CDR3 runs to 13 residues.

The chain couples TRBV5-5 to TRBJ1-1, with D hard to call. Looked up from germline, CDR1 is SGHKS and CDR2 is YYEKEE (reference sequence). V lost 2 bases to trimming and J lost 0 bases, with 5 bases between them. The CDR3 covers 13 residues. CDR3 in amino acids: CASSFLVNTEAFF. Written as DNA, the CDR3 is TGTGCCAGCAGCTTCTTAGTGAACACTGAAGCTTTCTTT.

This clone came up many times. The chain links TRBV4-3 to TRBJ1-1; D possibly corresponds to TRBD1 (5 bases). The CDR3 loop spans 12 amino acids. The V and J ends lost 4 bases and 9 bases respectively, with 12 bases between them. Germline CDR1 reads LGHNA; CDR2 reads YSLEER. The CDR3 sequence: CASSRVQGKAFF. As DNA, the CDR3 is TGCGCCAGCAGCCGCGTTCAGGGAAAAGCTTTCTTT.